This entry lists 16 T cell receptor beta chains sequenced from one sample in a study of molecular identifiers for immune sequencing clone quantification. TCRdb passed the PCR reads through MiXCR, listing each CDR3 protein once. The profile shows 60,000 to 75,000 distinct CDR3 sequences, 15% to 20% of them singletons. The specimen sequenced was naive CD8+ T cells from blood, with Jurkat cell RNA spiked in. Regarding subset: FACS-sorted CD8+CD4-CCR7+CD45RA+ naive T cells. The source of these receptors is a human donor in good health. Some libraries in this study had Jurkat cell RNA spiked in.

Regarding this clonotype: A single base separates this from a much larger clone, so it may be a read error. The J gene is TRBJ2-1, the V gene TRBV15; D may match TRBD1 or TRBD2 (5 bases each). The germline V gene has CDR1 LNHNV and CDR2 YYDKDF (reference sequence). Trimming stripped 0 bases from V and 0 bases from J, with 9 bases between. This CDR3 spans 16 amino acids. CDR3 sequence reads: CATSREGPVSYNEQFF. CDR3 DNA sequence: TGTGCCACCAGCAGAGAGGGACCAGTCTCCTACAATGAGCAGTTCTTC. The full variable domain, with the rest looked up from reference TRBV15 and TRBJ2-1, is DAMVIQNPRYQVTQFGKPVTLSCSQTLNHNVMYWYQQKSSQAPKLLFHYYDKDFNNEADTPDNFQSRRPNTSFCFLDIRSPGLGDTAMYLCATSREGPVSYNEQFFGPGTRLTVL.

The V and J genes are TRBV27 and TRBJ1-5; 7 bases agree with TRBD1. The junction had 5 bases not matched to a gene; V was cut back by 6 bases and J by 3 bases. The CDR3 consists of 14 residues. Germline values: CDR1 MNHEY, CDR2 SMNVEV (reference sequence). The chain's CDR3 is CASRPGQYNQPQHF. The CDR3 DNA follows: TGTGCCAGCAGACCGGGACAGTACAATCAGCCCCAGCATTTT.

This clonotype was detected ten times or more. The chain couples TRBV20-1 to TRBJ2-2; 7 bases are shared with TRBD2. V shed 6 bases, J shed 3 bases, and the junction held 1 base outside the gene matches. The CDR3 consists of 12 residues. The germline V gene has CDR1 DFQATT and CDR2 SNEGSKA (reference sequence). This CDR3 is CSAGLHTGELFF. The CDR3 nucleotides read TGCAGTGCGGGACTACACACCGGGGAGCTGTTTTTT.

This clonotype was detected many times. The rearrangement links TRBV20-1 to TRBJ2-3; the match to TRBD2 covers 10 bases. The CDR3 loop spans 16 amino acids. Germline CDR1 is DFQATT and CDR2 is SNEGSKA (reference sequence). J gave up 2 bases and V 3 bases, and 8 bases lay outside the gene matches. CDR3 nucleotide sequence: TGCAGTGCTAGCGTCGTTAGCGGGAGGTTCACAGATACGCAGTATTTT. It specifies CSASVVSGRFTDTQYF.

This clonotype has a count of ten or more. J is TRBJ2-5 and V is TRBV20-1; 7 positions match TRBD2. With 0 bases clipped from V and 5 bases from J, the junction kept 6 bases outside the gene matches. CDR1 and CDR2 (germline): DFQATT, SNEGSKA (reference sequence). CDR3 length: 14 amino acids. CDR3: CSAREVGEGETQYF. As DNA, the CDR3 is TGCAGTGCTAGAGAAGTAGGGGAGGGGGAGACCCAGTACTTC.

This chain links TRBV3-1 with TRBJ2-2; possible D gene TRBD1, 6 bases. The ends were cut back, 0 bases at V and 2 bases at J, with 13 bases in the middle. This CDR3 is built from 17 residues. Germline V lookup: CDR1 LGHDT, CDR2 YNNKEL (reference sequence). The CDR3 region has the DNA TGTGCCAGCAGCCAAGATCGAGGGGGTCGTAACACCGGGGAGCTGTTTTTT. It codes for CASSQDRGGRNTGELFF.

The chain has TRBV6-5 and TRBJ2-1, with D unclear. The CDR3 is made up of 11 amino acids. The germline V and J ends were trimmed by 4 bases and 10 bases, with 8 bases remaining between them. Germline CDR1 is MNHEY and CDR2 is SVGAGI. The chain's CDR3 is CASSLGWEQFF. CDR3 nucleotide sequence: TGTGCCAGCAGTTTGGGTTGGGAGCAGTTCTTC.

This sequence joins TRBV20-1 and TRBJ2-5; 10 nucleotides agree with TRBD2. The ends lost 2 bases at V and 0 bases at J; junction bases unmatched: 3. Looked up from germline, CDR1 is DFQATT and CDR2 is SNEGSKA (reference sequence). The CDR3 consists of 15 residues. The CDR3 spells CSARSSGRHQETQYF. DNA for the CDR3: TGCAGTGCTAGAAGTAGCGGGAGGCACCAAGAGACCCAGTACTTC.

On this clonotype itself: A much larger clone differs from this one at a single base, so this may be a read error. The chain links TRBV24-1 to TRBJ2-3; TRBD2 matches 7 bases. CDR1 and CDR2 from the germline V gene are KGHDR and SFDVKD. The CDR3 consists of 15 residues. The V and J ends lost 1 base and 7 bases, in that order; junction bases with no gene match: 7. The CDR3, as DNA: TGTGCCACCAGTGATTTAGTGGGAGGGCCGAATACGCAGTATTTT. Encoded protein: CATSDLVGGPNTQYF.

In the case of this clonotype: Just one base apart from a much larger clone, this may be a read error. J is TRBJ2-1 and V is TRBV5-6; TRBD1 is a possible D gene (5 bases). The germline V gene encodes CDR1 SGHDT and CDR2 YYEEEE. This CDR3 is 16 amino acids long. Here the CDR3 DNA reads TGTGCCAGCAGCTTGGTAATCGCGGACACCTACAATGAGCAGTCCTTC. Protein product: CASSLVIADTYNEQSF.

In its sample, this clonotype was seen many times. The V gene is TRBV24-1, the J gene TRBJ2-1, with D perhaps given as TRBD1 or TRBD2 (5 bases each). Trimming pared 7 bases from V and 15 bases from J, leaving 24 bases between. The CDR3 extends over 14 amino acids. CDR1 and CDR2 from the germline V gene are KGHDR and SFDVKD. This chain's CDR3 is CATSPTPPGAAWFF. The CDR3 DNA sequence: TGTGCCACCAGCCCAACACCCCCCGGGGCAGCTTGGTTCTTC.

This clonotype was found many times. The rearrangement uses TRBV7-9 and TRBJ1-4; D is unresolved. CDR1 and CDR2 (germline): SEHNR, FQNEAQ (reference sequence). Trimming took off 0 bases at V and 3 bases at J, with 5 bases between the two ends. The CDR3 is 14 residues long. CDR3 nucleotide sequence: TGTGCCAGCAGCTTAGCAGCCGCTAATGAAAAACTGTTTTTT. Protein: CASSLAAANEKLFF.

This clonotype showed up many times. V usage is TRBV6-6 and J usage is TRBJ2-3; TRBD1 agrees at 7 bases. The germline CDR1 and CDR2 sequences are MNHNY and SVGAGI (reference sequence). After removal of 7 bases from V and 4 bases from J, the junction contained 14 bases not matched to a gene. CDR3 length: 16 residues. The CDR3 sequence: CASTFTRTGMADTQYF. In DNA form, the CDR3 reads TGTGCCAGCACTTTTACCCGGACAGGCATGGCAGATACGCAGTATTTT.

There are many counts of this clonotype. The rearrangement links TRBV27 to TRBJ2-5; D is ambiguous. The CDR3 spans 11 residues. V shed 2 bases and J shed 5 bases, with 3 bases lying between them. From germline, CDR1 is MNHEY and CDR2 SMNVEV (reference sequence). The CDR3 sequence is CASSLGETQYF. CDR3 nucleotide sequence: TGTGCCAGCAGTTTAGGCGAGACCCAGTACTTC.

Points on this clonotype: A much larger clone lies a single base off, so this may be a read error. This CDR3 reads CASSVGSGGSCEQYF. In DNA form, the CDR3 reads TGTGCCAGCAGCGTAGGGAGCGGGGGATCGTGCGAGCAGTACTTC. The J gene is TRBJ2-7, the V gene TRBV9, with 8 bases lining up with TRBD2. V trimming: 0 bases; J trimming: 6 bases; junction bases outside the gene matches: 8. CDR3 length equals 15 residues. Germline V lookup: CDR1 SGDLS, CDR2 YYNGEE.

This clonotype appeared many times. The V gene is TRBV20-1, the J gene TRBJ1-2, with D possibly being TRBD1 (5 bases). V lost 5 bases, J lost 1 base, and 11 bases lay in between. This CDR3 is built from 13 residues. The germline V gene has CDR1 DFQATT and CDR2 SNEGSKA (reference sequence). CDR3 amino acids: CSALDRDNYGYTF. CDR3 nucleotides: TGCAGTGCTCTTGACAGAGATAACTATGGCTACACCTTC.